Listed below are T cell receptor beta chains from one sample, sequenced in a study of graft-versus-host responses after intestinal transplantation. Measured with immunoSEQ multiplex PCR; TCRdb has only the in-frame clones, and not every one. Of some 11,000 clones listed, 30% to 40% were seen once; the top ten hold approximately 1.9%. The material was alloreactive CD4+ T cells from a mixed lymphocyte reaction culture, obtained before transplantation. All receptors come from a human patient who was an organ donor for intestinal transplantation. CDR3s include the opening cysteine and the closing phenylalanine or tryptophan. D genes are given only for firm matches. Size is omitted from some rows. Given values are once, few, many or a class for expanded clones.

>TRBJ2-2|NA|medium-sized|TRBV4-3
CASSPGRGRGTGELFF
TGCGCCAGCAGCCCCGGGAGGGGGCGTGGCACCGGGGAGCTGTTTTTT
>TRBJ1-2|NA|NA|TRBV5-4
CASSWQGAYGYTF
TGTGCCAGCAGCTGGCAGGGTGCCTATGGCTACACCTTC
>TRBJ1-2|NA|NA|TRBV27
CASSPIPQTGVYGYTF
TGTGCCAGCAGTCCCATACCCCAGACGGGAGTCTATGGCTACACCTTC
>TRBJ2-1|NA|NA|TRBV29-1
CSAYGAFKGQQFF
TGCAGCGCCTATGGGGCATTTAAGGGGCAGCAGTTCTTC
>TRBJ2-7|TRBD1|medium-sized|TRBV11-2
CASSLDRGLEQYF
TGTGCCAGCAGCCTCGACAGGGGGCTCGAGCAGTACTTC
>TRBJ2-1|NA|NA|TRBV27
CASSLWAYNEQFF
TGTGCCAGCAGTTTATGGGCATACAATGAGCAGTTCTTC
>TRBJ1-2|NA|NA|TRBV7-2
CASSLRANYGYTF
TGTGCCAGCAGTTTGCGAGCCAACTATGGCTACACCTTC
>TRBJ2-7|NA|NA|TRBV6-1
CASSEPGHYYEQYF
TGTGCCAGCAGTGAACCGGGACACTACTACGAGCAGTACTTC
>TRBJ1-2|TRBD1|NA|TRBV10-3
CASSDRGVSGYTF
TGTGCCAGCAGTGACAGGGGGGTGTCTGGCTACACCTTC
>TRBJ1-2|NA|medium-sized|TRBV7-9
CASSLAERKAGGYTF
TGTGCCAGCAGCTTAGCGGAGCGGAAGGCAGGTGGCTACACCTTC
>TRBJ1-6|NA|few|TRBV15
CATSVQGRDSPLHF
TGTGCCACCAGCGTTCAGGGGCGGGATTCACCCCTCCACTTT
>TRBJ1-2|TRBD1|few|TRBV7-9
CASSLPLPGQGGGYTF
TGTGCCAGCAGCTTACCGTTACCGGGACAGGGTGGTGGCTACACCTTC
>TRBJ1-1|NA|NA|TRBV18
CASSPLTGSGVAFF
TGTGCCAGCTCACCACTAACGGGGTCAGGGGTGGCTTTCTTT
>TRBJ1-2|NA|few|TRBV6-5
CASTLARGFYGYTF
TGTGCCAGCACTCTGGCTCGGGGTTTCTATGGCTACACCTTC
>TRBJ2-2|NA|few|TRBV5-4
CASSLDRTANTGELFF
TGTGCCAGCAGCTTAGACAGGACCGCGAACACCGGGGAGCTGTTTTTT
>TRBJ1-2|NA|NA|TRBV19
CASSIFGGYTF
TGTGCCAGTAGTATCTTTGGCGGCTACACCTTC
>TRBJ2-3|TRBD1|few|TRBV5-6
CASSFQGALTDTQYF
TGTGCCAGCAGCTTCCAGGGGGCGCTCACAGATACGCAGTATTTT
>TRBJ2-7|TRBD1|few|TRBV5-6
CASSFQGTGYEQYF
TGTGCCAGCAGCTTTCAGGGGACAGGCTACGAGCAGTACTTC
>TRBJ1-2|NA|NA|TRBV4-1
CASSGHGLYGYTF
TGCGCCAGCAGCGGACACGGCCTCTATGGCTACACCTTC
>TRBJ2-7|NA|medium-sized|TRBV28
CASSRGGEYEQYF
TGTGCCAGCTCTCGGGGTGGGGAGTACGAGCAGTACTTC
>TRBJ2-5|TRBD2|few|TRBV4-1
CASSQPVTSGVGTQYF
TGCGCCAGCAGTCAACCAGTGACTAGCGGGGTAGGGACCCAGTACTTC
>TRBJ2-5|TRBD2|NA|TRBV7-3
CASSRTRTETQYF
TGTGCCAGCAGTAGGACTAGGACGGAGACCCAGTACTTC
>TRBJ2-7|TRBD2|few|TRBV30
CAWSPDRTSGAPNEQYF
TGTGCCTGGAGTCCCGACAGGACTAGCGGGGCCCCCAACGAGCAGTACTTC
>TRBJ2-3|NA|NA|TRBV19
CASSPTTRGSTQYF
TGTGCCAGTAGTCCGACTACCCGCGGGTCTACGCAGTATTTT
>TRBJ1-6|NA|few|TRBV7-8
CASSLGQGSPLHF
TGTGCCAGCAGCTTAGGTCAGGGTTCACCCCTCCACTTT
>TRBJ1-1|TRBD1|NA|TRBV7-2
CASSLTGVTEAFF
TGTGCCAGCAGCCTAACAGGGGTCACTGAAGCTTTCTTT
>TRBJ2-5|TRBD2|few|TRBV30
CAWGLAGGPQETQYF
TGTGCCTGGGGTCTAGCGGGGGGGCCCCAAGAGACCCAGTACTTC
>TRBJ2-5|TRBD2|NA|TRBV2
CASSAKLAGATQETQYF
TGTGCCAGCAGTGCAAAACTAGCGGGGGCGACCCAAGAGACCCAGTACTTC
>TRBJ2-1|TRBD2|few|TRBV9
CASSGTSGGHEQFF
TGTGCCAGCAGCGGGACTAGCGGGGGGCATGAGCAGTTCTTC
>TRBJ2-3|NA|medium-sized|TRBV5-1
CASSLESGDTQYF
TGCGCCAGCAGCTTGGAGAGCGGAGATACGCAGTATTTT
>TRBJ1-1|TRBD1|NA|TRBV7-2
CASTPGTGRTNTEAFF
TGTGCCAGCACCCCCGGGACAGGGAGGACGAACACTGAAGCTTTCTTT
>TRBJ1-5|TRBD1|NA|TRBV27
CASSLGGTVYQPQHF
TGTGCCAGCAGTTTAGGTGGGACAGTCTATCAGCCCCAGCATTTT
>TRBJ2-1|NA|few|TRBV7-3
CASSPWGLSVTSYNEQFF
TGTGCCAGCAGCCCATGGGGTCTTAGCGTAACCTCCTACAATGAGCAGTTCTTC
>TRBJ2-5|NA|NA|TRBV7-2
CASSLDSPGTQYF
TGTGCCAGCAGCTTAGATAGCCCTGGGACCCAGTACTTC
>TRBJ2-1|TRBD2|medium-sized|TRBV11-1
CASSQGLAGGNEQFF
TGTGCCAGCAGCCAAGGACTAGCGGGGGGGAATGAGCAGTTCTTC
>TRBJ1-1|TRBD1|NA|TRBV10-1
CASPPGQGPDFEAFF
TGCGCCAGCCCCCCGGGACAGGGGCCAGATTTTGAAGCTTTCTTT
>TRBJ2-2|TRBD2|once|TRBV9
CASSVVAGINTGELFF
TGTGCCAGCAGCGTAGTAGCGGGGATTAACACCGGGGAGCTGTTTTTT
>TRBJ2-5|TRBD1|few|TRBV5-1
CASSLARTGVETQYF
TGCGCCAGCAGCTTGGCCAGAACAGGGGTCGAGACCCAGTACTTC
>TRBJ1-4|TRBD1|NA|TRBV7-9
CASSLGQNEKLFF
TGTGCCAGCAGCTTGGGACAGAATGAAAAACTGTTTTTT
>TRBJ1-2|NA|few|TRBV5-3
CASSIGLYGYTF
TGTGCCAGCAGCATCGGTCTCTATGGCTACACCTTC
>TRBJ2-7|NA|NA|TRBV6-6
CASTPRGDYEQYF
TGTGCCAGCACCCCCAGGGGAGACTACGAGCAGTACTTC
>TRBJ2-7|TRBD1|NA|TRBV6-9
CASSPPGQLTYEQYF
TGTGCCAGCAGTCCTCCGGGACAGCTGACCTACGAGCAGTACTTC